These 27 T cell receptor beta chains were all obtained from the same sample, sequenced in a study of post-analysis software for immune sequencing data. Their antigens remain unidentified. Each TCR beta cDNA library carried unique molecular identifiers. TCRdb reprocessed the PCR reads with MiXCR, giving one entry per CDR3 protein. The repertoire holds fewer than 900,000 distinct CDR3 sequences, with approximately 44% as singletons. Overall study findings and caveats: Compared with controls, patients had more of about 5 TRBV segments, including TRBV5-6, TRBV5-1 and TRBV20-1.

The sequencing input was blood. The source is a girl aged 10-17 years with multiple sclerosis.

The chain is built from TRBV10-3 and TRBJ1-2; D possibly corresponds to TRBD1 (5 bases). The CDR3 totals 13 residues. Germline V gene data show CDR1 as ENHRY and CDR2 as SYGVKD. V shed 7 bases and J shed 6 bases, with 15 bases lying between them. The CDR3: CAINSGLDDGYTF. The CDR3, as DNA: TGTGCCATCAATTCAGGGCTCGACGATGGCTACACCTTC.

This rearrangement joins TRBV20-1 to TRBJ2-7; 8 bases are a match to TRBD1. The V segment lost 3 bases and the J segment 2 bases; nucleotides outside the gene matches: 9. Germline V gene lookup returns CDR1 DFQATT and CDR2 SNEGSKA (reference sequence). The CDR3 consists of 15 residues. CDR3 sequence: CSASPRDRIAYEQYF. The DNA of the CDR3 is TGCAGTGCTAGCCCCCGGGACAGGATTGCCTACGAGCAGTACTTC.

The chain couples TRBV6-5 to TRBJ1-1; 9 bases align to TRBD1. Trimming at V came to 6 bases and at J to 3 bases, leaving 11 bases not matched to a gene. The CDR3 sequence is 16 residues long. CDR1 MNHEY and CDR2 SVGAGI come from the germline V gene. For the CDR3, the DNA is TGTGCCAGCAGAAAGAATACAGGGGGCGCGGACACTGAAGCTTTCTTT. Protein: CASRKNTGGADTEAFF.

This clonotype showed up just a few times. CDR3 sequence: CASSQDLDSPADTQYF. DNA of the CDR3: TGCGCCAGCAGCCAAGACCTTGACAGCCCCGCAGATACGCAGTATTTT. The J gene is TRBJ2-3, the V gene TRBV4-3; D might be TRBD1 (5 bases). Trimming took off 0 bases at V and 4 bases at J, with 14 bases between the two ends. The CDR3 is made up of 16 amino acids. CDR1 and CDR2 from the germline V gene are LGHNA and YSLEER.

This clonotype has a handful of counts. This chain uses TRBV4-1 with TRBJ2-2; 7 nucleotides align to TRBD2. The CDR3 sequence is 17 residues long. The junction had 4 bases not matched to a gene; V was cut back by 0 bases and J by 0 bases. Germline V gene lookup returns CDR1 MGHRA and CDR2 YSYEKL. CDR3 in DNA: TGCGCCAGCAGCCAAGAGGCTAGCGGTACGAACACCGGGGAGCTGTTTTTT. Translating it yields CASSQEASGTNTGELFF.

In its sample, this clonotype was seen a few times. The V and J genes are TRBV6-5 and TRBJ2-7; 11 nucleotides match TRBD2. The V segment lost 4 bases and the J segment 0 bases; nucleotides outside the gene matches: 11. The germline gives CDR1 MNHEY, CDR2 SVGAGI. CDR3 length equals 18 residues. The CDR3 coding sequence is TGTGCCAGCAGTTTAAGCCTCGGCCTAGCGGGGGGCTCCTACGAGCAGTACTTC. This translates into CASSLSLGLAGGSYEQYF.

This clonotype was seen just once. The rearrangement uses TRBV4-2 and TRBJ2-1; 7 bases map to TRBD2. V lost 4 bases, J lost 2 bases, and 5 bases stayed unmatched. The CDR3 has 15 amino acids. Germline assignment: CDR1 LGHNA and CDR2 YNFKEQ. Here the CDR3 reads CASSPALAAYNEQFF. DNA for the CDR3: TGTGCCAGCAGCCCCGCTCTAGCGGCCTACAATGAGCAGTTCTTC.

A few counts support this clonotype. The chain couples TRBV7-9 to TRBJ2-7; D gene unclear. CDR3 length: 12 amino acids. CDR1 is SEHNR and CDR2 is FQNEAQ in the germline V gene (reference sequence). The V and J ends lost 5 bases and 2 bases respectively, with 7 bases between them. CDR3 amino acids: CASSGVTYEQYF. The CDR3 coding sequence is TGTGCCAGCAGCGGGGTTACCTACGAGCAGTACTTC.

V is TRBV4-1 and J is TRBJ1-4; D is undetermined. CDR1 is MGHRA and CDR2 is YSYEKL in the germline V gene. This CDR3 spans 15 amino acids. Deletions cut 3 bases from V and 8 bases from J, with 16 bases between. Here the CDR3 reads CASSQPVGPEEKLFF. CDR3 sequence (DNA): TGCGCCAGCAGCCAGCCTGTGGGCCCCGAGGAAAAACTGTTTTTT.

This clonotype occurred a few times. The chain has TRBV15 and TRBJ2-3; 7 positions match TRBD2. The CDR3 length is 16 residues. Germline-derived CDR1 and CDR2 are LNHNV and YYDKDF (reference sequence). Germline trimming cut 3 bases from V and 4 bases from J; bases unmatched to any gene: 10. The CDR3 spells CATSSALAGEADTQYF. The CDR3 DNA sequence: TGTGCCACCAGCAGTGCCCTCGCGGGAGAGGCAGATACGCAGTATTTT.

This chain links TRBV29-1 with TRBJ2-7; the D is unclear. This CDR3 contains 12 residues. Between the trimmed V and J ends, which lost 3 bases and 2 bases, there was a span of 8 bases. Germline CDR1 and CDR2: SQVTM and ANQGSEA. CDR3 nucleotide sequence: TGCAGCGTTGAGGAAAAACCCTACGAGCAGTACTTC. Translating gives CSVEEKPYEQYF.

This sequence joins TRBV10-3 and TRBJ1-2; D not certain. The germline V and J ends were trimmed by 0 bases and 4 bases, with 9 bases remaining between them. From germline, CDR1 is ENHRY and CDR2 SYGVKD. The CDR3 totals 14 residues. Written as DNA, the CDR3 is TGTGCCATCAGTGAGTCGGGAGAGGGCTATGGCTACACCTTC. It yields the protein CAISESGEGYGYTF.

The chain has TRBV5-1 and TRBJ2-5, with 8 bases aligning to TRBD2. Germline assignment: CDR1 SGHRS and CDR2 YFSETQ. CDR3 length: 16 amino acids. Trimming cost V 2 bases and J 1 base; bases outside gene matches: 7. This chain's CDR3 is CASSFGTGGSQETQYF. For the CDR3, the DNA is TGCGCCAGCAGCTTCGGAACGGGGGGGTCCCAAGAGACCCAGTACTTC. The full variable domain, rest sourced from reference TRBV5-1 and TRBJ2-5, is KAGVTQTPRYLIKTRGQQVTLSCSPISGHRSVSWYQQTPGQGLQFLFEYFSETQRNKGNFPGRFSGRQFSNSRSEMNVSTLELGDSALYLCASSFGTGGSQETQYFGPGTRLLVL.

The rearrangement uses TRBV9 and TRBJ2-7, with TRBD2 matching 10 bases. This CDR3 has 15 residues. V dropped 0 bases and J dropped 5; count of bases not matched to a gene: 5. Germline CDR1 reads SGDLS; CDR2 reads YYNGEE. The CDR3 region is CASSVGASGSHEQYF. The CDR3, as DNA: TGTGCCAGCAGCGTAGGGGCTAGCGGGAGCCACGAGCAGTACTTC.

The chain recombines TRBV11-2 with TRBJ1-1; maybe TRBD1 (5 bases). In germline, CDR1 is SGHAT, CDR2 FQNNGV. Between the trimmed V and J ends, which lost 6 bases and 6 bases, there was a span of 17 bases. The CDR3 covers 14 residues. The CDR3 DNA reads as TGTGCCAGCAGTAGACTAACGGGGCGCGCTGAAGCTTTCTTT. This translates into CASSRLTGRAEAFF.

This chain links TRBV15 with TRBJ2-3, with 12 bases matching TRBD2. There are 15 residues in the CDR3. V gave up 4 bases and J gave up 6 bases; unmatched junction bases: 5. Germline V CDR1 and CDR2: LNHNV, YYDKDF (reference sequence). The CDR3 bases are TGTGCCACCAGCATCGGACTAGCGGGAACCGATACGCAGTATTTT. Its translation: CATSIGLAGTDTQYF.

This clonotype was seen a handful of times. The chain is built from TRBV24-1 and TRBJ2-1; a possible D gene is TRBD2 (6 bases). The CDR3 runs 14 residues. V dropped 4 bases and J dropped 7 bases, with 13 bases sitting between them. Germline V gives CDR1 KGHDR, CDR2 SFDVKD. This chain's CDR3 is CATSDLWSGNEQFF. The CDR3, as DNA: TGTGCCACCAGTGACCTATGGAGCGGGAATGAGCAGTTCTTC.

V usage is TRBV10-3 and J usage is TRBJ2-7; TRBD1 matches at 9 bases. CDR1 is ENHRY, CDR2 SYGVKD, per germline. The CDR3 has 14 residues. The V gene end was trimmed by 6 bases and the J gene end by 6 bases; junction bases not matched to a gene: 9. The CDR3 nucleotides are TGTGCCATCAGAGGGACAGGGCAGAGTGGCGAGCAGTACTTC. This translates into CAIRGTGQSGEQYF.

In this sample, this clonotype turned up a few times. The genes are TRBV25-1 and TRBJ2-1; TRBD2 aligns across 14 bases. The J segment lost 4 bases and the V segment lost 5 bases, leaving 4 bases of the junction unmatched. The CDR3 has 16 residues. Germline lookup yields CDR1 MGHDK and CDR2 SYGVNS. CDR3 sequence: CASSSGTSGRYNEQFF. The DNA for the CDR3 is TGTGCCAGCAGTTCCGGGACTAGCGGGAGATACAATGAGCAGTTCTTC.

This rearrangement joins TRBV29-1 to TRBJ1-5; 9 nucleotides agree with TRBD1. The length of the CDR3 is 15 residues. Germline V lookup: CDR1 SQVTM, CDR2 ANQGSEA. J was trimmed by 4 bases and V by 5 bases; bases with no gene match: 9. Here the CDR3 reads CSVSSGTGSNQPQHF. The DNA of the CDR3 is TGCAGCGTTTCCTCTGGGACAGGGTCAAATCAGCCCCAGCATTTT.

This chain uses TRBV5-1 with TRBJ2-2; D unclear. Germline-derived CDR1 and CDR2 are SGHRS and YFSETQ. V was pared by 0 bases and J by 0 bases, with 6 bases between. The CDR3 has 15 residues. DNA of the CDR3: TGCGCCAGCAGCTTGGTCCGTTCGAACACCGGGGAGCTGTTTTTT. Protein product: CASSLVRSNTGELFF. The variable domain in full, with the rest retrieved from reference TRBV5-1 and TRBJ2-2, is KAGVTQTPRYLIKTRGQQVTLSCSPISGHRSVSWYQQTPGQGLQFLFEYFSETQRNKGNFPGRFSGRQFSNSRSEMNVSTLELGDSALYLCASSLVRSNTGELFFGEGSRLTVL.

This clonotype came up a few times. The junction departs from the called germline gene at one end, perhaps through a read error. The chain joins TRBV6-5 to TRBJ1-5, with D possibly matching TRBD1 (6 bases). The germline V gene encodes CDR1 MNHEY and CDR2 SVGAGI. CDR3 length equals 13 residues. The chain's CDR3 is CAGSYSRGKPQHF. CDR3 DNA: TGTGCCGGCAGTTACTCGAGGGGGAAGCCCCAGCATTTT.

This clonotype occurred a few times. This chain joins TRBV29-1 and TRBJ2-1; 9 bases are a match to TRBD1. CDR3 size: 13 residues. Germline CDR1 reads SQVTM; CDR2 reads ANQGSEA. V shed 3 bases and J 13 bases; nucleotides not matched to a gene: 10. CDR3: CSVDRTGVETQFF. The CDR3 DNA is TGCAGCGTTGATAGGACAGGGGTAGAGACCCAGTTCTTC.

This clonotype was seen only once. The chain employs TRBV2 and TRBJ2-3, with 7 bases that match TRBD2. Trimming cost V 6 bases and J 6 bases; bases outside gene matches: 15. This CDR3 contains 16 residues. Germline V CDR1 and CDR2: SNHLY, FYNNEI. The CDR3 spells CASRLRMAGVSDTQYF. Written as DNA, the CDR3 is TGTGCCAGCAGGTTAAGAATGGCGGGAGTTTCGGATACGCAGTATTTT.

The chain combines TRBV6-5 with TRBJ2-3; D might be TRBD1 or TRBD2, each matching 6 bases. Per the germline V gene, CDR1 is MNHEY and CDR2 is SVGAGI. The CDR3 extends over 16 amino acids. The V gene lost 5 bases and the J gene lost 2 bases, with 17 bases spanning the gap. CDR3 region: CASSPSGASLTDTQYF. CDR3 nucleotide sequence: TGTGCCAGCAGTCCGTCGGGGGCTAGCCTCACAGATACGCAGTATTTT.

In its sample, this clonotype was seen a few times. The chain couples TRBV30 to TRBJ2-1, with D uncertain. The germline CDR1 and CDR2 sequences are GTSNPN and SVGIG (reference sequence). This CDR3 spans 12 amino acids. V shed 1 base and J shed 9 bases, with 10 bases lying between them. CDR3 nucleotide sequence: TGTGCCTGGAGTGAAAGCGCTGTTGAGCAGTTCTTC. Residues: CAWSESAVEQFF.

This clonotype appeared a few times. The chain combines TRBV19 with TRBJ2-5; D unresolved. The germline V gene encodes CDR1 LNHDA and CDR2 SQIVND (reference sequence). V was shortened by 5 bases and J by 5 bases, with 9 bases between the two germline ends. This CDR3 has 12 amino acids. The CDR3 DNA is TGTGCCAGTAGTGCACCAAGGGAGACCCAGTACTTC. It encodes CASSAPRETQYF.